One sample yielded the 20 T cell receptor beta chains listed below, sequenced in a study of neurological immune-mediated disorders (dated by TCRdb to about 2019). The protocol used for the library was 5' RACE. Sequencing relied on an Illumina HiSeq 2500. The public reads were reprocessed in TCRdb via fastp at Q25 and MiXCR, keeping in-frame beta chains. Each entry merges the rows of one CDR3 protein and shows their most common DNA and genes. The sample table holds 50,000 to 65,000 distinct CDR3 sequences, of which under 5.5% were seen once. The ten largest clones represent around 3.5% of the sample. The material sequenced was PBMCs. These receptors all stem from a woman aged 45 to 65 with multiple sclerosis.

Many counts were recorded for this clonotype. The chain links TRBV12-3 or TRBV12-4 to TRBJ2-4; TRBD1 aligns across 11 bases. The CDR3 extends over 17 amino acids. With V trimmed by 6 bases and J by 4 bases, 11 bases remained unmatched. CDR3 in DNA: TGTGCCAGCAGCCCTATAACGGACAGGGGGCGGAAAAACATTCAGTACTTC. Protein: CASSPITDRGRKNIQYF.

This sequence joins TRBV20-1 and TRBJ1-4, with D uncertain. The length of the CDR3 is 10 residues. V lost 3 bases and J 8 bases, leaving 4 bases between the germline ends. Germline CDR1 reads DFQATT; CDR2 reads SNEGSKA (reference sequence). CDR3 residues: CSASREKLFF. The CDR3 coding sequence is TGCAGTGCTAGTCGAGAAAAACTGTTTTTT.

This clonotype was seen at least ten times. The chain joins TRBV6-2 or TRBV6-3 to TRBJ2-5; D remains ambiguous. The germline CDR1 and CDR2 sequences are MNHEY and SVGEGT. The CDR3 covers 14 residues. With 3 bases removed from V and 0 bases from J, the gap between germline ends came to 8 bases. CDR3 DNA: TGTGCCAGCAGTTATGTGGGCTACCAAGAGACCCAGTACTTC. Amino acid sequence: CASSYVGYQETQYF.

This clonotype appeared many times. The chain carries TRBV7-2 and TRBJ2-2; weak D call: TRBD1 (5 bases). V gave up 4 bases and J gave up 4 bases, with 16 bases separating them. CDR3 size: 16 residues. Germline CDR1 is SGHTA and CDR2 is FQGNSA. The CDR3 loop reads CASSSILGRGTGELFF. The CDR3 DNA sequence: TGTGCCAGCAGCTCAATATTGGGAAGGGGCACCGGGGAGCTGTTTTTT.

This clonotype was counted a few times. The rearrangement uses TRBV18 and TRBJ1-1; no clear D gene. The germline CDR1 and CDR2 sequences are KGHSH and LQKENI. V was trimmed by 0 bases and J by 1 base, leaving 6 bases between them. This CDR3 is built from 14 residues. The CDR3 protein is CASSPPVQNTEAFF. The CDR3 coding sequence is TGTGCCAGCTCACCACCGGTACAGAACACTGAAGCTTTCTTT. The whole variable domain, filled in from reference TRBV18 and TRBJ1-1, reads NAGVMQNPRHLVRRRGQEARLRCSPMKGHSHVYWYRQLPEEGLKFMVYLQKENIIDESGMPKERFSAEFPKEGPSILRIQQVVRGDSAAYFCASSPPVQNTEAFFGQGTRLTVV.

There are many counts of this clonotype. The chain couples TRBV6-5 to TRBJ2-2; the D is unclear. V shed 2 bases and J shed 7 bases, with 2 bases lying between them. There are 11 residues in the CDR3. Germline lookup yields CDR1 MNHEY and CDR2 SVGAGI. The CDR3 sequence: CASSYIGELFF. The CDR3 DNA reads as TGTGCCAGCAGTTACATCGGGGAGCTGTTTTTT.

This clonotype was counted at least ten times. DNA for the CDR3: TGCAGCGCAAGACAGCAAGAGACCCAGTACTTC. Its protein is CSARQQETQYF. The V call is TRBV29-1, the J call TRBJ2-5; D possibly corresponds to TRBD1 (5 bases). Trimming shortened V by 7 bases and J by 2 bases, and 8 bases separated the two germline ends. This CDR3 is 11 amino acids long. Germline assignment: CDR1 SQVTM and CDR2 ANQGSEA.

There are many counts of this clonotype. The chain has TRBV10-2 and TRBJ2-1; D call uncertain. Germline CDR1 and CDR2: WSHSY and SAAADI. The CDR3 is 12 amino acids. Trimming cost V 5 bases and J 10 bases, with 12 bases left between them. The CDR3 sequence: CASSKVREEQFF. The CDR3 DNA reads TGCGCCAGCAGTAAGGTGAGAGAGGAGCAGTTCTTC.

This clonotype was counted many times. The CDR3 loop reads CASSSAGTGPYEQYF. CDR3 bases: TGTGCCAGCAGTTCGGCCGGGACAGGGCCCTACGAGCAGTACTTC. The J gene is TRBJ2-7, the V gene TRBV28; 9 positions match TRBD1. This CDR3 is 15 amino acids long. The germline V gene encodes CDR1 MDHEN and CDR2 SYDVKM. Germline trimming cut 4 bases from V and 2 bases from J; bases unmatched to any gene: 6.

This clonotype occurred many times. V gene TRBV11-2 combines with J gene TRBJ2-2; TRBD1 might be the D (6 bases). The CDR3 spans 16 residues. The germline V gene encodes CDR1 SGHAT and CDR2 FQNNGV. The V and J ends lost 5 bases and 4 bases respectively, with 17 bases between them. CDR3 in amino acids: CASSARTARLTGELFF. The CDR3 DNA reads TGTGCCAGCAGCGCCCGGACAGCCAGACTCACCGGGGAGCTGTTTTTT.

As regards this clonotype: This could be a read error, since a much larger clone is one nucleotide away. This rearrangement joins TRBV5-4 to TRBJ1-6, with a tentative D call TRBD1 (6 bases). The V gene's germline CDR1 is SGHNT and CDR2 YYREEE (reference sequence). Trimming shortened V by 2 bases and J by 10 bases, and 19 bases separated the two germline ends. This CDR3 is built from 16 residues. Here the CDR3 DNA reads TGTGCCAGCAGCTTTGGTCTGGGGGCGGAAGAATCACCCCTCCACTTT. Protein: CASSFGLGAEESPLHF.

This clonotype has a count of ten or more. The gene calls are TRBV5-6 and TRBJ2-1; 8 bases fit TRBD2. The CDR3 contains 15 residues. The germline gives CDR1 SGHDT, CDR2 YYEEEE. J gave up 3 bases and V 1 base, and 3 bases lay outside the gene matches. DNA of the CDR3: TGTGCCAGCAGCTTGACGGGACTAGACTACAATGAGCAGTTCTTC. It yields the protein CASSLTGLDYNEQFF.

The table lists this clonotype with many counts. V usage is TRBV29-1 and J usage is TRBJ2-1; 12 bases match TRBD2. Trimming at V came to 5 bases and at J to 5 bases, leaving 1 base not matched to a gene. This CDR3 has 13 amino acids. Germline V lookup: CDR1 SQVTM, CDR2 ANQGSEA. The CDR3 reads CSVLAGGHNEQFF. The CDR3 region has the DNA TGCAGCGTTCTAGCGGGGGGGCACAATGAGCAGTTCTTC.

The rearrangement links TRBV15 to TRBJ2-3, with a tentative D call TRBD1 (6 bases). The V gene lost 5 bases and the J gene lost 1 base, with 13 bases spanning the gap. The CDR3 is 15 amino acids. Germline assignment: CDR1 LNHNV and CDR2 YYDKDF (reference sequence). The DNA for the CDR3 is TGTGCCACCAGCTCACACAGGGCGGGCACAGATACGCAGTATTTT. This gives the protein CATSSHRAGTDTQYF.

There are many counts of this clonotype. V usage is TRBV9 and J usage is TRBJ2-1; 13 positions match TRBD2. Germline V lookup: CDR1 SGDLS, CDR2 YYNGEE. Trimming cost V 4 bases and J 2 bases; bases outside gene matches: 15. This CDR3 comprises 20 residues. The chain's CDR3 is CASSLRSGLAGRLTYNEQFF. CDR3 DNA: TGTGCCAGCAGCCTCCGATCGGGACTAGCGGGGCGACTTACCTACAATGAGCAGTTCTTC.

This chain connects TRBV5-1 to TRBJ1-5; D is unclear. The ends were cut back, 2 bases at V and 4 bases at J, with 7 bases in the middle. The CDR3 spans 13 residues. Germline assignment: CDR1 SGHRS and CDR2 YFSETQ. The CDR3 here is CASSLSINQPQHF. CDR3 nucleotide sequence: TGCGCCAGCAGCTTATCAATTAATCAGCCCCAGCATTTT.

A word on this clonotype: Being one base from a much bigger clone, this may be a read error. The chain combines TRBV12-3 or TRBV12-4 with TRBJ1-1, with 7 nucleotides matching TRBD1. CDR3 length: 14 amino acids. After removal of 8 bases from V and 1 base from J, the junction contained 7 bases not matched to a gene. The CDR3, as DNA: TGTGCCAGCTCATCCTGGACAGGGAACACTGAAGCTTTCTTT. It is translated as CASSSWTGNTEAFF.

This clonotype was seen only a few times. The germline gene is not matched at one end of the junction; a read error may be the cause. This rearrangement joins TRBV7-2 to TRBJ1-5; no reliable D call. CDR3 length: 13 residues. The germline V gene encodes CDR1 SGHTA and CDR2 FQGNSA. CDR3 protein: CASSSSRNQPQNF. The CDR3, as DNA: TGTGCCAGCAGCTCCTCGAGGAATCAGCCCCAGAATTTT.

This clonotype was counted many times. CDR3 nucleotide sequence: TGTGCCAGCAGTTTACAGGGGGCCTGGGTAGCTTTCTTT. As protein: CASSLQGAWVAFF. The chain uses TRBV12-3 or TRBV12-4 and TRBJ1-1; TRBD1 agrees at 8 bases. V trimming: 2 bases; J trimming: 10 bases; junction bases outside the gene matches: 6. The CDR3 totals 13 residues.

This clonotype was counted many times. This CDR3 is CATSIEGTGANVLTF. CDR3 bases: TGTGCCACCAGCATCGAAGGGACTGGGGCCAACGTCCTGACTTTC. The rearrangement joins TRBV15 to TRBJ2-6; D remains ambiguous. This CDR3 region has 15 residues. The germline V gene has CDR1 LNHNV and CDR2 YYDKDF (reference sequence). V was shortened by 4 bases and J by 2 bases, with 9 bases between the two germline ends.